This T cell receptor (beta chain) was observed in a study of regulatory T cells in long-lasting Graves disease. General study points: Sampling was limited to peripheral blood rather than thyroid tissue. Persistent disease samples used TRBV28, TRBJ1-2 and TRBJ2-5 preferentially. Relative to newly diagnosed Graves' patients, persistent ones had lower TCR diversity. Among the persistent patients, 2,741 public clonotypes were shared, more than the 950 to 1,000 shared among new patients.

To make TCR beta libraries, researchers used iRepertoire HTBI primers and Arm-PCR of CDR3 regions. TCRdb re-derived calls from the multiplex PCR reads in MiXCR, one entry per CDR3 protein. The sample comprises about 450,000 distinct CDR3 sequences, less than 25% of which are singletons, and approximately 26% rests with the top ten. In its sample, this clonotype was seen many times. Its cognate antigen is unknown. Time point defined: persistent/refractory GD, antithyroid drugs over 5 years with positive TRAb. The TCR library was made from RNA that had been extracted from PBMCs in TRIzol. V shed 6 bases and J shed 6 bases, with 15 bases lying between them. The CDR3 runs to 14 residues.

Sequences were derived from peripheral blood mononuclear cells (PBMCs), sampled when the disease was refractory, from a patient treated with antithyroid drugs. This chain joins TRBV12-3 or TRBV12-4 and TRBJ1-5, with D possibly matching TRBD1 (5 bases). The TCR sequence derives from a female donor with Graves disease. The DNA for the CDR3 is TGTGCCAGCAGCTACGGTCAGGGACCTCAGCCCCAGCATTTT. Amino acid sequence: CASSYGQGPQPQHF.